This T cell receptor beta chain derives from a study of CD8 T cells in Susac syndrome (dated by TCRdb to the late 2010s). Background on the whole study: Of the Susac syndrome patients who were sequenced, roughly 6 had clinically active disease and 8 or 9 were in clinical remission. CD8+ T cell repertoire clonality was compared between more than 9 healthy donors, some 14 Susac syndrome patients and 15 multiple sclerosis patients. At blood withdrawal, Susac syndrome patients were either therapy-naive, taking corticosteroids (in some cases with IVIg as well), or taking IVIg alone. Whether CD8+ T cell activation and differentiation in Susac syndrome was antigen driven was tested using repertoire sequencing.

Peripheral blood CD8+ and CD4+ T cells from healthy donors, Susac syndrome patients and multiple sclerosis patients were profiled by high-throughput TCR beta sequencing. Recently defined diagnostic criteria for definite or probable disease were met by the Susac syndrome patients. CD8+ TEMRA cells were enriched by FACS, while bulk CD8+ and CD4+ T cells were purified by magnetic negative isolation. Blood was drawn into EDTA tubes, processed within 24 hours, and PBMCs were isolated by density gradient centrifugation. PBMCs intended for TCR sequencing were cryopreserved in liquid nitrogen and thawed later in a water bath at 37 degrees C. A purity of at least 90% was achieved for sorted or isolated CD4+, CD8+ and CD8+ TEMRA cells. The germline V gene (reference sequence) yields LNHDA for CDR1 and SQIVND for CDR2. The CDR3 runs 16 amino acids, cysteine and phenylalanine included. Of all the DNA, just the CDR3 is kept, 48 bases in frame from base 1. A distance of 14 bases separates the germline ends of V and J, which lose 3 bases and 0 bases respectively.

RNA was extracted with the RNeasy kit and about 0.5 to 1 ug was reverse transcribed using random hexamers. TCR beta CDR3 regions were amplified with the immunoSEQ multiplex PCR assay covering 54 Vbeta and 13 Jbeta segments. Bias from PCR amplification was corrected by using a synthetic template baseline for primer optimization and for computational correction. The original pipeline was this. Reads were assigned to V, D and J genes according to IMGT and analyzed in immunoSEQ Analyzer, with only productive sequences retained. Clonality was computed as one minus Shannon entropy normalized by log2 of the number of productive unique sequences. Public and private clones were assessed among the 100 most prevalent clones of each patient and control. Susac-specific clones were defined as absent from healthy and MS cohorts, around 970 published viral clones and other ImmuneACCESS disease sequences. TCRdb took the public reads, trimmed them with fastp at Q25, ran MiXCR for clone calling and kept in-frame beta chains. Under each unique CDR3 protein, matching rows form one entry showing the most common genes and DNA. The V and J calls were determined by TCRdb, not by the authors. This sample comprises more than 95,000 distinct CDR3 sequences, around 94% of them detected only once. The ten largest clonotypes hold approximately 0.2% of the sample.

The full study reports these points: Clonal expansion was observed in Susac syndrome CD8+ repertoires, with the highest expansion in CD8+ TEMRA cells and greater expansion in clinically active than in remitting patients. The number of individuals in the TCR sequencing and HLA analysis was recognized as being relatively small. Approximately 17 Susac-specific public clones were identified in the total CD8+ repertoire, and four to six Susac-specific public clones were identified in the CD8+ TEMRA repertoire.

With regard to this clonotype: Its binding antigen is unknown. No quality values exist for individual bases; no much larger clone is one base distant.

The sample was CD8+ T cells from PBMCs. This sequence originates from a human donor with Susac syndrome. The chain links TRBV19 with TRBJ1-1; no D segment can be confidently identified. CDR3 sequence: CASSISGNGMNTEAFF. The DNA sequence is given as TGTGCCAGTAGTATTTCGGGTAACGGGATGAACACTGAAGCTTTCTTT.